The next 17 T cell receptor beta chains were all read from a single sample in a study of shared clonotypes between healthy human individuals. CD45RO-negative cells were positively selected for CCR7, leaving out terminally differentiated effector memory CD45RA+ cells. Profiling relied on immunoSEQ multiplex PCR, and the TCRdb table lists in-frame clones only, not all of them. The sample consists of 2 million to 2.5 million clones, about 93% of them appearing once. Sequencing was carried out using naive CD8+ T cells from PBMCs. The receptors were gathered from a man aged 18 to 29 in good health. Some clones in this sample may be carry-over from other donors' samples.

This clone has a single count. Here the CDR3 reads CASSQLATNEKLFF. CDR3 bases: TGCGCCAGCAGCCAACTTGCAACTAATGAAAAACTGTTTTTT. This chain links TRBV4-1 with TRBJ1-4; the D is unclear. Per the germline V gene, CDR1 is MGHRA and CDR2 is YSYEKL. Between the trimmed V and J ends, which lost 2 bases and 0 bases, there was a span of 4 bases. The length of the CDR3 is 14 residues.

The chain links TRBV28 to TRBJ1-2; D perhaps matches TRBD1 (5 bases). This CDR3 has 16 residues. Germline CDR1 is MDHEN and CDR2 is SYDVKM. The V and J ends lost 3 bases and 1 base respectively, with 15 bases between them. Written as DNA, the CDR3 is TGTGCCAGCAGTTTTCTTAAGGCGGGGGGTAACTATGGCTACACCTTC. Protein: CASSFLKAGGNYGYTF.

The gene calls are TRBV11-2 and TRBJ2-7, with 7 bases aligning to TRBD1. CDR3 length: 14 residues. The J segment lost 1 base and the V segment lost 3 bases, leaving 3 bases of the junction unmatched. Germline CDR1 SGHAT, CDR2 FQNNGV. CDR3 region: CASSFRDRSYEQYF. The DNA for the CDR3 is TGTGCCAGCAGCTTCCGGGACAGATCCTACGAGCAGTACTTC.

The chain couples TRBV7-8 to TRBJ2-1, with 13 bases that match TRBD2. The length of the CDR3 is 16 residues. Germline assignment: CDR1 SGHVS and CDR2 FQNEAQ. Unmatched junction bases numbered 10, after V lost 5 bases and J lost 9 bases. The CDR3 is CASSPGLAGLSGEQFF. DNA for the CDR3: TGTGCCAGCAGCCCGGGACTAGCGGGACTATCAGGTGAGCAGTTCTTC.

V and J are TRBV6-1 and TRBJ1-2, with TRBD1 matching 7 bases. The CDR3 length is 15 residues. V was clipped by 8 bases and J by 4 bases; unmatched bases: 13. Germline assignment: CDR1 MNHNS and CDR2 SASEGT. The CDR3 protein is CASQQRGLRGYGYTF. CDR3 sequence (DNA): TGTGCCAGCCAGCAAAGGGGGCTCCGGGGCTATGGCTACACCTTC.

This sequence joins TRBV19 and TRBJ1-1; TRBD1 matches 7 bases. This CDR3 spans 20 amino acids. J was trimmed by 0 bases and V by 7 bases; bases with no gene match: 23. Germline-derived CDR1 and CDR2 are LNHDA and SQIVND (reference sequence). DNA for the CDR3: TGTGCCAGTATTCAGGGGGTGGTTCCTCGCGACACGGACATGAACACTGAAGCTTTCTTT. It translates to CASIQGVVPRDTDMNTEAFF.

The chain recombines TRBV4-3 with TRBJ2-5; D might be TRBD1 (5 bases). Near its end, the DNA agrees better with TRBJ2-7, so the J call may be wrong. This CDR3 has 15 residues. The V gene's germline CDR1 is LGHNA and CDR2 YSLEER. CDR3 coding DNA: TGCGCCAGCAGCCAAGGCTCAGGGTGGGGCTACGAGCAGTACTTC. As protein: CASSQGSGWGYEQYF.

This clone was observed once. This chain links TRBV28 with TRBJ2-2, with D tentatively TRBD2 (7 bases). The germline CDR1 and CDR2 sequences are MDHEN and SYDVKM. V lost 6 bases to trimming and J lost 6 bases, with 20 bases between them. CDR3 length: 16 residues. The CDR3 DNA reads as TGTGCCAGCAGCCCGGATGCGGGGGCGGTATCCGGGGAGCTGTTTTTT. This codes for CASSPDAGAVSGELFF. The entire variable domain, with the rest obtained from reference TRBV28 and TRBJ2-2, is as follows: DVKVTQSSRYLVKRTGEKVFLECVQDMDHENMFWYRQDPGLGLRLIYFSYDVKMKEKGDIPEGYSVSREKKERFSLILESASTNQTSMYLCASSPDAGAVSGELFFGEGSRLTVL.

The CDR3 bases are TGCGCCACCAGGCCAGGGGGCAAGGCTAATGAAAAACTGTTTTTT. It yields the protein CATRPGGKANEKLFF. The chain couples TRBV5-1 to TRBJ1-4, with 8 bases identical to TRBD1. Germline V gene sequence: CDR1 SGHRS, CDR2 YFSETQ. CDR3 length equals 15 residues. J lost 3 bases, V lost 9 bases, and 10 bases had no gene match.

The V call is TRBV10-2, the J call TRBJ1-2; D is possibly TRBD1 (5 bases). CDR3 length: 14 residues. Germline V gene data show CDR1 as WSHSY and CDR2 as SAAADI. The germline V and J ends were trimmed by 1 base and 5 bases, with 11 bases remaining between them. As DNA, the CDR3 is TGCGCCAGCAGTGAGTACGTGGGACTTTATGGCTACACCTTC. Residues: CASSEYVGLYGYTF.

This chain joins TRBV28 and TRBJ2-5; D gene unclear. The CDR3 has 12 residues. Germline CDR1 MDHEN, CDR2 SYDVKM. Between the trimmed V and J ends, which lost 5 bases and 5 bases, there was a span of 9 bases. CDR3 sequence (DNA): TGTGCCAGCAGTCCCTCGGCGGAGACCCAGTACTTC. It codes for CASSPSAETQYF.

The rearrangement uses TRBV7-2 and TRBJ2-4; a possible D gene is TRBD1 (6 bases). Per the germline V gene, CDR1 is SGHTA and CDR2 is FQGNSA. V was cut by 3 bases and J by 1 base, with 10 bases left in between. This CDR3 is 15 amino acids long. Here the CDR3 reads CASSFNRDAKNIQYF. CDR3 DNA sequence: TGTGCCAGCAGCTTCAACAGGGACGCCAAAAACATTCAGTACTTC. Full variable domain (outside the CDR3, taken from reference TRBV7-2 and TRBJ2-4): GAGVSQSPSNKVTEKGKDVELRCDPISGHTALYWYRQSLGQGLEFLIYFQGNSAPDKSGLPSDRFSAERTGGSVSTLTIQRTQQEDSAVYLCASSFNRDAKNIQYFGAGTRLSVL.

V gene TRBV5-1 combines with J gene TRBJ1-1; a weak D match, TRBD1 (6 bases). Germline lookup yields CDR1 SGHRS and CDR2 YFSETQ. Trimming removed 3 bases at V and 5 bases at J, with 11 bases between. The CDR3 spans 13 residues. The CDR3: CASSSQGSTEAFF. The CDR3 DNA reads as TGCGCCAGCAGCTCCCAGGGGAGTACTGAAGCTTTCTTT.

The chain couples TRBV7-2 to TRBJ2-3; tentatively, D is TRBD1 (5 bases). Germline loops: CDR1 SGHTA, CDR2 FQGNSA. The CDR3 covers 15 residues. The V end was cut by 4 bases, the J end by 2 bases, with 13 bases between. CDR3 amino acids: CASSSMVRVTDTQYF. The CDR3 coding sequence is TGTGCCAGCAGCTCTATGGTCAGGGTCACAGATACGCAGTATTTT. The whole variable domain, remainder taken from reference TRBV7-2 and TRBJ2-3, is GAGVSQSPSNKVTEKGKDVELRCDPISGHTALYWYRQSLGQGLEFLIYFQGNSAPDKSGLPSDRFSAERTGGSVSTLTIQRTQQEDSAVYLCASSSMVRVTDTQYFGPGTRLTVL.

Turning to this clone: This sample includes further DNA sequences coding for the same CDR3. The chain links TRBV6-1 to TRBJ2-1, with 10 positions matching TRBD1. V lost 3 bases, J lost 8 bases, and 1 base stayed unmatched. This CDR3 is 13 amino acids long. The germline CDR1 and CDR2 sequences are MNHNS and SASEGT. The CDR3 region is CASSEDRGDEQFF. The CDR3 region has the DNA TGTGCCAGCAGTGAGGACAGGGGGGATGAGCAGTTCTTC.

This rearrangement joins TRBV4-3 to TRBJ1-3; D ambiguous. This CDR3 region has 15 residues. Per germline, CDR1 LGHNA and CDR2 YSLEER. V lost 0 bases and J lost 4, with 10 bases in between. The CDR3: CASSQDEQYGNTIYF. Written as DNA, the CDR3 is TGCGCCAGCAGCCAAGACGAACAGTACGGAAACACCATATATTTT.

This rearrangement joins TRBV30 to TRBJ2-3, with 14 bases matching TRBD2. After removal of 2 bases from V and 2 bases from J, the junction contained 9 bases not matched to a gene. The CDR3 has 18 amino acids. Germline CDR1 and CDR2: GTSNPN and SVGIG (reference sequence). CDR3 amino acids: CAWSPRLAGGPVTDTQYF. CDR3 in DNA: TGTGCCTGGAGTCCACGACTAGCGGGAGGGCCTGTCACAGATACGCAGTATTTT.